Shown below are 27 T cell receptor beta chains from a single sample sequenced in a study of blood T cell repertoires in COVID-19. The table came from immunoSEQ multiplex PCR; TCRdb's copy has only in-frame clones and leaves some out. Of fewer than 250,000 clones listed, more than 80% are singletons. Sequenced sample: PBMCs or T cells enriched from blood (not recorded which). These receptors originate from a man aged 55 to 70 who had recovered from COVID-19.

This clone occurred a few times. V is TRBV29-1 and J is TRBJ1-1; TRBD1 aligns across 7 bases. Germline values: CDR1 SQVTM, CDR2 ANQGSEA. The CDR3 has 14 residues. This CDR3 reads CSARQGPANTEAFF. CDR3 sequence (DNA): TGCAGTGCTAGACAGGGCCCAGCGAACACTGAAGCTTTCTTT.

This rearrangement joins TRBV14 to TRBJ2-7, with a tentative D call TRBD1 (6 bases). Germline V gene sequence: CDR1 SGHDN, CDR2 FVKESK. The length of the CDR3 is 11 residues. The V end was cut by 3 bases, the J end by 11 bases, with 11 bases between. The CDR3 here is CASSQTGEEYF. The CDR3 nucleotides read TGTGCCAGCAGCCAGACAGGAGAAGAGTACTTC.

This clone was detected once. The chain joins TRBV19 to TRBJ1-2, with 10 nucleotides matching TRBD1. With V trimmed by 4 bases and J by 4 bases, 6 bases remained unmatched. Per the germline V gene, CDR1 is LNHDA and CDR2 is SQIVND (reference sequence). CDR3 length: 15 amino acids. CDR3 sequence reads: CASSTRQGAGYGYTF. Written as DNA, the CDR3 is TGTGCCAGTAGTACCCGACAGGGGGCTGGCTATGGCTACACCTTC.

The V call is TRBV28, the J call TRBJ1-4; D is unresolved. The germline V gene encodes CDR1 MDHEN and CDR2 SYDVKM. The CDR3 is made up of 14 amino acids. V was cut by 5 bases and J by 8 bases, with 15 bases left in between. The CDR3, as DNA: TGTGCCAGCAGTGAGGGAGGTAGTCAGGAAAAACTGTTTTTT. This sequence encodes CASSEGGSQEKLFF.

The gene calls are TRBV3-1 (or the pseudogene TRBV3-2) and TRBJ2-3; D is possibly TRBD2 (5 bases). Germline CDR1 reads LGHDT; CDR2 reads YNNKEL (reference sequence). The CDR3 is 17 residues long. Trimming stripped 3 bases from V and 5 bases from J, with 21 bases between. CDR3 in amino acids: CASSHEGIGGYGDTQYF. Here the CDR3 DNA reads TGTGCCAGCAGCCACGAGGGAATAGGCGGGTATGGAGATACGCAGTATTTT.

The chain couples TRBV7-3 to TRBJ1-6; D gene uncertain. V lost 5 bases and J lost 5, with 7 bases in between. In germline, CDR1 is SGHTA, CDR2 FQGTGA. CDR3 length equals 13 residues. The CDR3 DNA is TGTGCCAGCAGCCCGTCCGATAATTCACCCCTCCACTTT. This sequence encodes CASSPSDNSPLHF.

V gene TRBV5-1 combines with J gene TRBJ1-1; D unclear. CDR3 length: 12 residues. Looked up from germline, CDR1 is SGHRS and CDR2 is YFSETQ. Trimming stripped 5 bases from V and 10 bases from J, with 15 bases between. The CDR3 is CASSNAPPGAFF. CDR3 in DNA: TGCGCCAGCAGTAACGCACCGCCGGGAGCTTTCTTT.

This clone appeared once. The chain links TRBV5-1 to TRBJ1-1; D is perhaps TRBD1 (5 bases). Trimming removed 1 base at V and 5 bases at J, with 12 bases between. This CDR3 has 14 amino acids. Germline lookup yields CDR1 SGHRS and CDR2 YFSETQ. CDR3 in amino acids: CASSLSQGKTEAFF. DNA for the CDR3: TGCGCCAGCAGCTTGAGTCAGGGAAAAACTGAAGCTTTCTTT.

V and J are TRBV4-3 and TRBJ2-5, with a tentative D call TRBD1 (6 bases). Trimming took 3 bases from V and 2 from J, leaving 16 bases between them. Germline CDR1 LGHNA, CDR2 YSLEER. The CDR3 has 16 amino acids. The CDR3 nucleotides read TGCGCCAGCAGCCATGGGCTCGGGACACAACAAGAGACCCAGTACTTC. It encodes CASSHGLGTQQETQYF.

The chain joins TRBV7-2 to TRBJ2-5; tentatively, D is TRBD2 (5 bases). Per germline, CDR1 SGHTA and CDR2 FQGNSA. Trimming pared 5 bases from V and 2 bases from J, leaving 12 bases between. The CDR3 is 14 amino acids. CDR3 residues: CASSASGPQETQYF. The CDR3 DNA follows: TGTGCCAGCAGCGCCAGCGGACCGCAAGAGACCCAGTACTTC.

The V gene is TRBV4-2, the J gene TRBJ2-4; the match to TRBD2 covers 15 bases. This CDR3 region has 18 residues. Germline V gene sequence: CDR1 LGHNA, CDR2 YNFKEQ. V lost 0 bases to trimming and J lost 8 bases; unmatched junction nucleotides: 8. The DNA of the CDR3 is TGTGCCAGCAGCCAAGAATCCGGACTAGCGGGGGGGCAGGACATTCAGTACTTC. Residues: CASSQESGLAGGQDIQYF.

This sequence joins TRBV12-5 and TRBJ2-7, with 8 bases aligning to TRBD1. The CDR3 is 14 amino acids. CDR1 is LGHNT and CDR2 is FRNRAP in the germline V gene. Trimming at V came to 4 bases and at J to 5 bases, leaving 7 bases not matched to a gene. The CDR3 loop is CASGSGQGRNEQYF. CDR3 sequence (DNA): TGTGCTAGTGGTTCCGGACAGGGTAGGAACGAGCAGTACTTC.

There are a few counts of this clone. The V and J genes are TRBV7-2 and TRBJ1-1; D is ambiguous. Trimming shortened V by 3 bases and J by 7 bases, and 12 bases separated the two germline ends. This CDR3 has 13 residues. Germline V CDR1 and CDR2: SGHTA, FQGNSA. In DNA form, the CDR3 reads TGTGCCAGCAGCTTCAACACCCGTATTGAAGCTTTCTTT. Protein product: CASSFNTRIEAFF.

This rearrangement joins TRBV4-3 to TRBJ1-3; D call uncertain. The V end was cut by 0 bases, the J end by 0 bases, with 12 bases between. The CDR3 length is 17 residues. The germline V gene encodes CDR1 LGHNA and CDR2 YSLEER. The CDR3 is CASSQDWARISGNTIYF. CDR3 nucleotide sequence: TGCGCCAGCAGCCAAGATTGGGCCAGGATCTCTGGAAACACCATATATTTT.

This sequence joins TRBV11-2 and TRBJ1-6; D ambiguous. The length of the CDR3 is 16 residues. Germline V gene data show CDR1 as SGHAT and CDR2 as FQNNGV. V lost 2 bases and J 0 bases, leaving 8 bases between the germline ends. In DNA form, the CDR3 reads TGTGCCAGCAGCTTACGAGCGAGCTCCTATAATTCACCCCTCCACTTT. It translates to CASSLRASSYNSPLHF.

This clone was picked up one time. The chain is built from TRBV4-3 and TRBJ1-4; D ambiguous. The germline V gene has CDR1 LGHNA and CDR2 YSLEER. The CDR3 loop spans 14 amino acids. The V end lost 0 bases, the J end lost 8 bases, and 10 bases lay between the germline ends. This CDR3 is CASSQEWSGEKLFF. As DNA, the CDR3 is TGCGCCAGCAGCCAAGAGTGGTCGGGGGAAAAACTGTTTTTT.

CDR3 DNA: TGCGCCAGCAGCCAAGACCCCGGCCAGGGAGGCTACGAGCAGTACTTC. Translated, it gives CASSQDPGQGGYEQYF. The J gene is TRBJ2-7, the V gene TRBV4-3; D may be TRBD2 (6 bases). V was shortened by 0 bases and J by 3 bases, with 15 bases between the two germline ends. The CDR3 consists of 16 residues. CDR1 and CDR2 from the germline V gene are LGHNA and YSLEER.

This chain links TRBV5-4 with TRBJ2-3; D perhaps matches TRBD2 (5 bases). This CDR3 region has 14 residues. The germline gives CDR1 SGHNT, CDR2 YYREEE (reference sequence). The V and J ends lost 5 bases and 2 bases respectively, with 12 bases between them. Here the CDR3 reads CASRTDLDTDTQYF. The CDR3 nucleotides read TGTGCCAGCAGGACGGACTTGGACACAGATACGCAGTATTTT.

This rearrangement joins TRBV9 to TRBJ1-5; maybe TRBD1 (5 bases). Trimming shortened V by 2 bases and J by 0 bases, and 9 bases separated the two germline ends. The CDR3 has 15 residues. Looked up from germline, CDR1 is SGDLS and CDR2 is YYNGEE. For the CDR3, the DNA is TGTGCCAGCAGCGTTGACGGGGGTAGCAATCAGCCCCAGCATTTT. Translation: CASSVDGGSNQPQHF. Looking up the rest from reference TRBV9 and TRBJ1-5 gives the full variable domain: DSGVTQTPKHLITATGQRVTLRCSPRSGDLSVYWYQQSLDQGLQFLIQYYNGEERAKGNILERFSAQQFPDLHSELNLSSLELGDSALYFCASSVDGGSNQPQHFGDGTRLSIL.

The chain joins TRBV2 to TRBJ2-1; 12 bases agree with TRBD1. J gave up 7 bases and V 4 bases, and 5 bases lay outside the gene matches. This CDR3 is 15 amino acids long. Per the germline V gene, CDR1 is SNHLY and CDR2 is FYNNEI. The CDR3, as DNA: TGTGCCAGCAGTGGCGGGACAGGGGGCGTTAATGAGCAGTTCTTC. Translated, it gives CASSGGTGGVNEQFF.

The chain combines TRBV19 with TRBJ1-1; 7 bases are a match to TRBD1. CDR3 length equals 13 residues. Germline-derived CDR1 and CDR2 are LNHDA and SQIVND (reference sequence). The ends lost 5 bases at V and 4 bases at J; junction bases unmatched: 4. CDR3 protein: CASSPGGSTEAFF. CDR3 sequence (DNA): TGTGCCAGTAGTCCAGGGGGATCCACTGAAGCTTTCTTT. Full variable domain (outside the CDR3, taken from reference TRBV19 and TRBJ1-1): DGGITQSPKYLFRKEGQNVTLSCEQNLNHDAMYWYRQDPGQGLRLIYYSQIVNDFQKGDIAEGYSVSREKKESFPLTVTSAQKNPTAFYLCASSPGGSTEAFFGQGTRLTVV.

The table lists this clone with a few counts. V gene TRBV29-1 combines with J gene TRBJ2-2, with D unresolved. This CDR3 is 14 amino acids long. Trimming removed 4 bases at V and 2 bases at J, with 11 bases between. CDR1 SQVTM and CDR2 ANQGSEA come from the germline V gene. The CDR3 loop is CSVGGSHNTGELFF. CDR3 bases: TGCAGCGTTGGAGGCAGTCACAACACCGGGGAGCTGTTTTTT.

Concerning this clone itself: At the DNA level, this CDR3 is encoded by other sequences in the same sample as well. The genes are TRBV4-1 and TRBJ2-1; D not certain. Germline V gene data show CDR1 as MGHRA and CDR2 as YSYEKL. The CDR3 has 16 amino acids. With 1 base removed from V and 1 base from J, the gap between germline ends came to 11 bases. CDR3 loop: CASSQVNILSYNEQFF. In DNA, the CDR3 is TGCGCCAGCAGCCAAGTCAACATCTTATCCTACAATGAGCAGTTCTTC.

The V call is TRBV12-3 or TRBV12-4, the J call TRBJ2-5, with no clear D. The V end was cut by 6 bases, the J end by 7 bases, with 12 bases between. The CDR3 covers 12 residues. The CDR3 coding sequence is TGTGCCAGCAGCCAACCGCGTGGGACCCAGTACTTC. This encodes CASSQPRGTQYF.

This rearrangement joins TRBV12-3 or TRBV12-4 to TRBJ2-7; unclear D gene. Trimming stripped 6 bases from V and 2 bases from J, with 8 bases between. The CDR3 is 12 residues long. In DNA, the CDR3 is TGTGCCAGCAGCAACATGGCCTACGAGCAGTACTTC. Amino acid sequence: CASSNMAYEQYF.

This chain connects TRBV12-3 or TRBV12-4 to TRBJ2-1; perhaps TRBD1 as D (5 bases). The ends were cut back, 6 bases at V and 13 bases at J, with 16 bases in the middle. The CDR3 runs to 12 residues. The CDR3 is CASSSPQGPQFF. In nucleotides, the CDR3 is TGTGCCAGCAGCTCCCCGCAGGGTCCTCAGTTCTTC.

V gene TRBV5-5 combines with J gene TRBJ1-4; maybe TRBD1 (5 bases). The germline CDR1 and CDR2 sequences are SGHKS and YYEKEE (reference sequence). The CDR3 consists of 14 residues. Trimming removed 4 bases at V and 0 bases at J, with 7 bases between. The CDR3 DNA is TGTGCCAGCAGCACACAGGCAACTAATGAAAAACTGTTTTTT. As protein: CASSTQATNEKLFF.